This entry concerns a single TCR beta chain. Antigen specificity is unknown. Produced via immunoSEQ multiplex PCR; TCRdb's table is partial and in-frame only. Of some 250,000 clones in the sample, roughly 80% were seen once. Thawed PBMCs were FACS-sorted into unstimulated CD4+CD25+CD127- regulatory T cells, CD4+CD25- non-regulatory cells, CD4 and CD8 cells. This CDR3 is 13 amino acids long. The V gene lost 1 base and the J gene lost 12 bases, with 15 bases spanning the gap. The germline CDR1 and CDR2 sequences are MNHNS and SASEGT. This entry comes from a study of Tregs in tolerant kidney transplant recipients. Study outcomes and limitations: This study did not directly address biological reproducibility. Tregs expanded with activated donor B cells seemed most donor-specific. Few patients were studied, so findings need validation in larger groups.

Sequencing input: CD4+ T cells from blood. This clonotype was sampled from a human donor in good health. The chain carries TRBV6-1 and TRBJ2-5, with D perhaps matching TRBD2 (5 bases). The CDR3 DNA sequence: TGTGCCAGCAGTGAAGGGGCGGAGTGGGGAGAGTACTTC. It specifies CASSEGAEWGEYF.